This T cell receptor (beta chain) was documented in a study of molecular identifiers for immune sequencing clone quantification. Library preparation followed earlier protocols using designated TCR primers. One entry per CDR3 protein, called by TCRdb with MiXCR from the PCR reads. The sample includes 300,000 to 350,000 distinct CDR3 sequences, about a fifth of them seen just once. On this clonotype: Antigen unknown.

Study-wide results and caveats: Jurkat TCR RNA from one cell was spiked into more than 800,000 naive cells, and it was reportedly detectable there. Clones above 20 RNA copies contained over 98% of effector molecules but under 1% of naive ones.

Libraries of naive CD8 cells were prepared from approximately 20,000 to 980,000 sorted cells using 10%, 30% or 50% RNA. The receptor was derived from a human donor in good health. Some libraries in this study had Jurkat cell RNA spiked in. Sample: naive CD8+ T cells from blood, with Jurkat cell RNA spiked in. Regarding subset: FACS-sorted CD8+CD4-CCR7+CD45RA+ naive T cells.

CDR3 bases: TGTGCCAGCAGTACCAGTGATGCGCAGTATTTT. The encoded protein is CASSTSDAQYF. The chain uses TRBV6-5 and TRBJ2-3, with D unclear. V was cut by 5 bases and J by 10 bases, with 10 bases left in between. The germline V gene encodes CDR1 MNHEY and CDR2 SVGAGI. The CDR3 is made up of 11 amino acids.